There are many counts of the clone carrying this T cell receptor beta chain. Its antigen remains unknown. This record comes from a study of T cells in Graves' hyperthyroidism and ophthalmopathy. Overall study findings and caveats: Stable hyperthyroidism was told apart from ophthalmopathy by a model built on 13 V-J features.

TCR beta CDR3 regions were amplified from RNA. The HTBI primer set served for first-round RT-PCR of the TCR CDR3. One entry per CDR3 protein results from TCRdb running MiXCR on the multiplex PCR reads. Of approximately 380,000 distinct CDR3 sequences in the sample, 19% were seen once. Material: blood. The receptor comes from a woman younger than 30 with Graves' hyperthyroidism.

The CDR3 DNA follows: TGTGCCAGCAGCCTCGGAGGGTTATTGAACGAGCAGTACTTC. Translated: CASSLGGLLNEQYF. V is TRBV11-3 and J is TRBJ2-7, with TRBD2 as a possible D gene (6 bases). CDR3 length equals 14 residues. CDR1 is SGHNT and CDR2 is YENEEA in the germline V gene. V gave up 5 bases and J gave up 5 bases, with 16 bases separating them.